These T cell receptor beta chains were read from a single sample in a study of shared clonotypes between healthy human individuals. TCRdb keeps only in-frame clones here, not all; method: immunoSEQ multiplex PCR. The sample includes 1,400,000 or so clones, 97% to 99% seen only once; the top ten take about 0.35%. The sequencing input was naive CD4+ T cells sorted from blood. The receptors were gathered from a man aged 25-45 years in good health. Both conserved end residues are part of each CDR3. A D gene is named only where the DNA matches it firmly. Not all rows give a size; the values are once, few, many and, for expanded clones, a class.

CDR3nt	CDR3aa	abundance	d_gene	len	v_gene	j_gene
TGTGCCAGCAGTTTAGGACAGGGGGCATACACAGATACGCAGTATTTT	CASSLGQGAYTDTQYF	NA	TRBD1	16	TRBV6-5	TRBJ2-3
TGTGCCAGCAGTGATACAGGGGGCGGAAGCACAGATACGCAGTATTTT	CASSDTGGGSTDTQYF	NA	TRBD1	16	TRBV25-1	TRBJ2-3
TGTGCCAGCGGTCTGCGGACTGAAGCTTTCTTT	CASGLRTEAFF	NA	NA	11	TRBV7-9	TRBJ1-1
TGTGCCAGCAGCATCCTTGGGCGGGGCGTGGACGAGCAGTACTTC	CASSILGRGVDEQYF	NA	NA	15	TRBV7-2	TRBJ2-7
TGTGCCAGCAGCTCTTCCGGGACATTGAACACTGAAGCTTTCTTT	CASSSSGTLNTEAFF	NA	NA	15	TRBV11-2	TRBJ1-1
TGTGCCAGCAGCCGAACCGGGACTAGCCAGTTCGAGCAGTACTTC	CASSRTGTSQFEQYF	NA	TRBD2	15	TRBV27	TRBJ2-7
TGTGCCATCACCGACCGAGCGGGAGGGATCTACGAGCAGTACTTC	CAITDRAGGIYEQYF	NA	TRBD2	15	TRBV10-3	TRBJ2-7
TGCGCCAGCAGCCAGACAGGGGGGAACACTGAAGCTTTCTTT	CASSQTGGNTEAFF	NA	TRBD1	14	TRBV5-1	TRBJ1-1
TGTGCCAGCAGTTTATTCGGCTACGAGCAGTACTTC	CASSLFGYEQYF	NA	NA	12	TRBV28	TRBJ2-7
TGTGCCAGTCGTCAGGGGGCGGGCGATAGCAATCAGCCCCAGCATTTT	CASRQGAGDSNQPQHF	NA	TRBD1	16	TRBV6-6	TRBJ1-5
TGCGCCAGCAGCTTAGCCACCAACACTGAAGCTTTCTTT	CASSLATNTEAFF	NA	NA	13	TRBV5-1	TRBJ1-1
TGTGCCAGCAGCGTAGCCCCCAACAGGCTACTGGGGGAGCTGTTTTTT	CASSVAPNRLLGELFF	NA	NA	16	TRBV9	TRBJ2-2
TGTGCCAGCAGGCAAGGGACTAGCGGCGAGCAGTTCTTC	CASRQGTSGEQFF	NA	TRBD2	13	TRBV7-2	TRBJ2-1
TGTGCCAGCAGTGCGTTAAGGTGGGGGGCTCCCTACGAGCAGTACTTC	CASSALRWGAPYEQYF	once	NA	16	TRBV6-1	TRBJ2-7
TGTGCCAGCAGCTTAGCCCAGAACTACGAGCAGTACTTC	CASSLAQNYEQYF	few	NA	13	TRBV11-3	TRBJ2-7
TGTGCCAGTAGTGAAACGGGAGGGCCCATTCCCGGGGAGCTGTTTTTT	CASSETGGPIPGELFF	NA	TRBD2	16	TRBV19	TRBJ2-2
TGTGCCAGCAGTTGGGGACTAGGAGGCTACAATGAGCAGTTCTTC	CASSWGLGGYNEQFF	NA	TRBD2	15	TRBV28	TRBJ2-1
TGTGCCAGCAGTACAGGGGCAGAGACCCAGTACTTC	CASSTGAETQYF	NA	TRBD1	12	TRBV2	TRBJ2-5
TGTGCCAGTAGTATGGGGGGCGCGAACACTGAAGCTTTCTTT	CASSMGGANTEAFF	NA	NA	14	TRBV19	TRBJ1-1